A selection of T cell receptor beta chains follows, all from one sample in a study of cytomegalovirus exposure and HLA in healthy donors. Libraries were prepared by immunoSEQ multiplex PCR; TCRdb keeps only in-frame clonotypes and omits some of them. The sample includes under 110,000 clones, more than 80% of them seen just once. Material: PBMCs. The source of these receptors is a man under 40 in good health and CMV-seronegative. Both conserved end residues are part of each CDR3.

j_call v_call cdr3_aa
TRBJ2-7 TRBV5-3 CARSNGLAGGPYEQYF
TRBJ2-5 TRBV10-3 CAISDSLRGSGETQYF
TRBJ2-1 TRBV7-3 CASSLTGAYNEQFF
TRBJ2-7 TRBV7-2 CASSPGAGGEQYF
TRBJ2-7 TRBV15 CATSRSGRAHEQYF
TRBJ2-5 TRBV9 CASSVGSGNQETQYF
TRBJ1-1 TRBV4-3 CASSQGGTIEAFF
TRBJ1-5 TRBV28 CASSLIRGGRQPQHF
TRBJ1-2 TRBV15 CATSRGDRGYGYTF
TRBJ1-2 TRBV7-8 CASSFSANYGYTF
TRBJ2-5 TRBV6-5 CASSPGGRETQYF
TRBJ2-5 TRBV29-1 CSGYVAGGFETQYF
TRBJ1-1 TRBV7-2 CASSAAGGVIAFF
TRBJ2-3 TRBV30 CAWNAGIQTTDTQYF
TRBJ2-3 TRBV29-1 CSVRGRFTDTQYF
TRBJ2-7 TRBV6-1 CASTHLGLVYEQYF
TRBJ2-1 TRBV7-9 CASRPGRGYNEQFF